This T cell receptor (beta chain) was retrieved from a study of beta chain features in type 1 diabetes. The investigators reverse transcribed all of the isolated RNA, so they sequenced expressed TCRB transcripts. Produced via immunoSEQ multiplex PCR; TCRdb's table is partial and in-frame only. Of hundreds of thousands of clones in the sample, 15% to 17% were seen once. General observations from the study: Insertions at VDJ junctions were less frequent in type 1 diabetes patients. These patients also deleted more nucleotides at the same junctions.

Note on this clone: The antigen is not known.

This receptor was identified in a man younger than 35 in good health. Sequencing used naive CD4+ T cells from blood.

CDR3 protein: CASSLTGTGVHEQYF. The CDR3 DNA reads TGTGCCAGCAGTCTTACCGGGACAGGAGTCCACGAGCAGTACTTC. V usage is TRBV7-3 and J usage is TRBJ2-7; 8 bases are a match to TRBD1. With V trimmed by 6 bases and J by 5 bases, 12 bases remained unmatched. Germline CDR1 is SGHTA and CDR2 is FQGTGA. The CDR3 sequence is 15 residues long.